The 22 T cell receptor beta chains reported below all come from one sample, sequenced in a study of T cell repertoires in cytomegalovirus infection. TCRdb re-derived calls from the reads in MiXCR, one entry per CDR3 protein. The sample carries approximately 990,000 distinct CDR3 sequences, roughly 30% recorded once. Their target antigens are unknown. Source: cultured CD8+ T cells from PBMCs, taken from culture after CMV antigen stimulation. The source is a human donor in good health (CMV status not recorded). Some clones in this sample may be carry-over from other donors' samples.

This clonotype was detected only a few times. V and J are TRBV4-3 and TRBJ2-3, with TRBD1 identical over 7 bases. The J segment lost 2 bases and the V segment lost 3 bases, leaving 2 bases of the junction unmatched. The CDR3 consists of 14 residues. Germline-derived CDR1 and CDR2 are LGHNA and YSLEER. CDR3 residues: CASSHGQVTDTQYF. DNA for the CDR3: TGCGCCAGCAGCCACGGACAGGTCACAGATACGCAGTATTTT.

The chain is built from TRBV2 and TRBJ1-2, with D unresolved. Germline loops: CDR1 SNHLY, CDR2 FYNNEI. Trimming shortened V by 4 bases and J by 7 bases, and 13 bases separated the two germline ends. The CDR3 sequence is 13 residues long. CDR3 loop: CASSGLDVFGYTF. CDR3 coding DNA: TGTGCCAGCAGTGGTTTGGATGTCTTTGGCTACACCTTC.

This clonotype occurred many times. V gene TRBV7-2 combines with J gene TRBJ2-2; D gene uncertain. With 1 base removed from V and 0 bases from J, the gap between germline ends came to 9 bases. This CDR3 region has 16 residues. In germline, CDR1 is SGHTA, CDR2 FQGNSA. The CDR3 DNA reads as TGTGCCAGCAGCTTAGAGTACCAGCCGAACACCGGGGAGCTGTTTTTT. It codes for CASSLEYQPNTGELFF.

This clonotype has at least ten counts. The J gene is TRBJ2-5, the V gene TRBV7-2, with TRBD2 matching over 7 bases. CDR1 is SGHTA, CDR2 FQGNSA, per germline. V was clipped by 4 bases and J by 2 bases; unmatched bases: 4. This CDR3 spans 14 amino acids. The CDR3 spells CASSWPGLQETQYF. Written as DNA, the CDR3 is TGTGCCAGCAGCTGGCCGGGACTACAAGAGACCCAGTACTTC.

The sample holds a few counts of this clonotype. The chain employs TRBV19 and TRBJ2-7, with D possibly being TRBD2 (6 bases). Looked up from germline, CDR1 is LNHDA and CDR2 is SQIVND (reference sequence). The CDR3 runs 16 residues. Trimming took 2 bases from V and 0 from J, leaving 14 bases between them. The CDR3 DNA sequence: TGTGCCAGTAGTATAAAAGGGACTTTAAGCTCCTACGAGCAGTACTTC. It specifies CASSIKGTLSSYEQYF.

The V call is TRBV12-3 or TRBV12-4, the J call TRBJ2-7, with a weak D call TRBD1 (6 bases). V was pared by 3 bases and J by 6 bases, with 12 bases between. This CDR3 has 13 amino acids. CDR3 DNA: TGTGCCAGCAGTTTTTGGGGGCCGGTCGAGCAGTACTTC. Its protein is CASSFWGPVEQYF.

This rearrangement joins TRBV15 to TRBJ2-1; D is perhaps TRBD2 (7 bases). Germline V CDR1 and CDR2: LNHNV, YYDKDF (reference sequence). V was cut by 1 base and J by 0 bases, with 13 bases left in between. This CDR3 contains 17 residues. CDR3 sequence (DNA): TGTGCCACCAGCAGAGGGGGGGCGGGGGCCTCCTACAATGAGCAGTTCTTC. Translating it yields CATSRGGAGASYNEQFF.

V is TRBV27 and J is TRBJ1-2, with D unresolved. Germline CDR1 reads MNHEY; CDR2 reads SMNVEV (reference sequence). The CDR3 length is 14 residues. Trimming pared 3 bases from V and 4 bases from J, leaving 12 bases between. CDR3 in DNA: TGTGCCAGCAGTTTGAAAGTAATCGGCTATGGCTACACCTTC. As protein: CASSLKVIGYGYTF.

V gene TRBV10-3 combines with J gene TRBJ2-1; 7 positions match TRBD1. The CDR3 covers 14 residues. Per the germline V gene, CDR1 is ENHRY and CDR2 is SYGVKD. V shed 5 bases and J 6 bases; nucleotides not matched to a gene: 7. Written as DNA, the CDR3 is TGTGCCATCAGTACGCAGGGGGTATTCAATGAGCAGTTCTTC. This encodes CAISTQGVFNEQFF.

This clonotype appeared a few times. The genes are TRBV4-1 and TRBJ2-1; D is undetermined. CDR1 is MGHRA and CDR2 is YSYEKL in the germline V gene. The CDR3 has 15 amino acids. Deletions cut 5 bases from V and 0 bases from J, with 11 bases between. CDR3 nucleotide sequence: TGCGCCAGCAGCGACGACCCGAGCTCCTACAATGAGCAGTTCTTC. As protein: CASSDDPSSYNEQFF.

V and J are TRBV6-5 and TRBJ2-5, with 7 nucleotides matching TRBD2. Germline CDR1 is MNHEY and CDR2 is SVGAGI. Germline trimming cut 3 bases from V and 4 bases from J; bases unmatched to any gene: 8. The length of the CDR3 is 15 residues. In nucleotides, the CDR3 is TGTGCCAGCAGTTATGTCCCGCGACTAGCAGAGACCCAGTACTTC. Its translation: CASSYVPRLAETQYF.

This clonotype was detected only a few times. This chain links TRBV28 with TRBJ2-1; 10 bases are shared with TRBD2. The J segment lost 5 bases and the V segment lost 3 bases, leaving 1 base of the junction unmatched. Germline V gives CDR1 MDHEN, CDR2 SYDVKM. The length of the CDR3 is 14 residues. The CDR3 is CASSFSGGHNEQFF. CDR3 nucleotides: TGTGCCAGCAGTTTTAGCGGGGGGCACAATGAGCAGTTCTTC.

This clonotype was counted only a few times. The rearrangement links TRBV7-6 to TRBJ2-3; 9 nucleotides match TRBD2. CDR3 length: 16 residues. Germline V gene lookup returns CDR1 SGHVS and CDR2 FNYEAQ. V gave up 6 bases and J gave up 5 bases; unmatched junction bases: 12. Written as DNA, the CDR3 is TGTGCCAGCAGACTTAGCGGGGGAATTCATGGAGATACGCAGTATTTT. Translated, it gives CASRLSGGIHGDTQYF.

The V gene is TRBV6-2 or TRBV6-3, the J gene TRBJ2-1, with 9 bases matching TRBD2. The V gene end was trimmed by 2 bases and the J gene end by 4 bases; junction bases not matched to a gene: 6. CDR1 and CDR2 (germline): MNHEY, SVGEGT. This CDR3 is built from 16 residues. The CDR3, as DNA: TGTGCCAGCAGTTACGTGGCGGGGGGGCCATACAATGAGCAGTTCTTC. Translation: CASSYVAGGPYNEQFF.

The gene calls are TRBV27 and TRBJ1-2; D is possibly TRBD1 (5 bases). Trimming took 6 bases from V and 5 from J, leaving 16 bases between them. Germline loops: CDR1 MNHEY, CDR2 SMNVEV (reference sequence). CDR3 length: 14 residues. CDR3: CASSPGGFVYGYTF. The CDR3 DNA sequence: TGTGCCAGCAGCCCTGGGGGGTTCGTGTATGGCTACACCTTC.

This clonotype came up a few times. The chain combines TRBV27 with TRBJ2-2; the D is unclear. The CDR3 extends over 14 amino acids. Germline V lookup: CDR1 MNHEY, CDR2 SMNVEV (reference sequence). V shed 0 bases and J shed 2 bases, with 4 bases lying between them. The CDR3 nucleotides are TGTGCCAGCAGTTTATCGAAAAACACCGGGGAGCTGTTTTTT. It encodes CASSLSKNTGELFF.

The V call is TRBV6-5, the J call TRBJ2-2; 9 bases line up with TRBD1. The length of the CDR3 is 17 residues. V was clipped by 2 bases and J by 2 bases; unmatched bases: 6. CDR1 is MNHEY and CDR2 is SVGAGI in the germline V gene. Here the CDR3 DNA reads TGTGCCAGCAGTTACATAACAGGGGGCGGCAACACCGGGGAGCTGTTTTTT. This gives the protein CASSYITGGGNTGELFF.

The chain combines TRBV27 with TRBJ2-7, with no clear D. CDR1 and CDR2 from the germline V gene are MNHEY and SMNVEV (reference sequence). Trimming pared 8 bases from V and 2 bases from J, leaving 13 bases between. The CDR3 is 13 amino acids. The DNA for the CDR3 is TGTGCCAGCCGCAGGCCGTATACCTACGAGCAGTACTTC. The encoded protein is CASRRPYTYEQYF.

CDR3 bases: TGTGCCAGCAGGGGGACAGCCCCTAAGGACACTGAAGCTTTCTTT. Its protein product is CASRGTAPKDTEAFF. V gene TRBV12-3 or TRBV12-4 combines with J gene TRBJ1-1; 7 nucleotides match TRBD1. CDR3 length: 15 amino acids. V shed 6 bases, J shed 3 bases, and the junction held 10 bases outside the gene matches.

In this sample, this clonotype turned up a few times. This sequence joins TRBV6-6 and TRBJ2-3, with TRBD2 matching 12 bases. The CDR3 spans 16 residues. Trimming at V came to 7 bases and at J to 5 bases, leaving 10 bases not matched to a gene. CDR1 is MNHNY, CDR2 SVGAGI, per germline (reference sequence). CDR3 protein: CASIRLAGAWRDTQYF. CDR3 nucleotide sequence: TGTGCCAGCATTAGACTAGCGGGGGCTTGGAGAGATACGCAGTATTTT.

The table lists this clonotype with many counts. This CDR3 reads CASSEGGTDTQYF. CDR3 in DNA: TGTGCCAGCAGTGAGGGGGGTACAGATACGCAGTATTTT. The gene calls are TRBV6-1 and TRBJ2-3; TRBD2 might be the D (6 bases). The germline V gene has CDR1 MNHNS and CDR2 SASEGT. V was pared by 3 bases and J by 3 bases, with 7 bases between. This CDR3 region has 13 residues.

This clonotype showed up many times. This chain links TRBV7-2 with TRBJ1-5, with TRBD1 as a possible D gene (5 bases). V lost 1 base, J lost 3 bases, and 13 bases lay in between. This CDR3 is built from 16 residues. CDR1 SGHTA and CDR2 FQGNSA come from the germline V gene. CDR3 amino acids: CASSLVEGQFNQPQHF. The CDR3, as DNA: TGTGCCAGCAGCTTAGTGGAGGGGCAGTTCAATCAGCCCCAGCATTTT.